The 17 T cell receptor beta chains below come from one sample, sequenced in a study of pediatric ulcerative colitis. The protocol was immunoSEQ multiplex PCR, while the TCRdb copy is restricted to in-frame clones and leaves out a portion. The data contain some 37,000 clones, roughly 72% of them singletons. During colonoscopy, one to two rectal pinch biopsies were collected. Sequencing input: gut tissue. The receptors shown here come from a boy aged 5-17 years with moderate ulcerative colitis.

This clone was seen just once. The DNA for the CDR3 is TGTGCCAGCAGCCTTGGGCACCTGGAGGATACGCAGTATTTT. Its protein product is CASSLGHLEDTQYF. This sequence joins TRBV6-5 and TRBJ2-3; no clear D gene. This CDR3 has 14 residues. CDR1 MNHEY and CDR2 SVGAGI come from the germline V gene. The ends were cut back, 6 bases at V and 6 bases at J, with 16 bases in the middle.

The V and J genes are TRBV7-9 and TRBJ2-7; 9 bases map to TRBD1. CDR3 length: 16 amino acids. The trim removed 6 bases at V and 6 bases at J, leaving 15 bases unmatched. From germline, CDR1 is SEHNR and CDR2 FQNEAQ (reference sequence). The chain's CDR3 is CASSPAGFGTGTEQYF. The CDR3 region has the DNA TGTGCCAGCAGTCCAGCAGGTTTTGGGACAGGGACCGAGCAGTACTTC. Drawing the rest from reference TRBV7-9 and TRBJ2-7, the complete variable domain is DTGVSQNPRHKITKRGQNVTFRCDPISEHNRLYWYRQTLGQGPEFLTYFQNEAQLEKSRLLSDRFSAERPKGSFSTLEIQRTEQGDSAMYLCASSPAGFGTGTEQYFGPGTRLTVT.

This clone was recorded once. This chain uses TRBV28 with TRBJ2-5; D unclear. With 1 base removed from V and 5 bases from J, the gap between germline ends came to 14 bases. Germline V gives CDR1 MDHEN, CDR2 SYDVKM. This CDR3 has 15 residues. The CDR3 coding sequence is TGTGCCAGCAGTTTATATAATGGGGTCTGGGAGACCCAGTACTTC. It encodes CASSLYNGVWETQYF. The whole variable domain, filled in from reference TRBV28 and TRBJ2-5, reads DVKVTQSSRYLVKRTGEKVFLECVQDMDHENMFWYRQDPGLGLRLIYFSYDVKMKEKGDIPEGYSVSREKKERFSLILESASTNQTSMYLCASSLYNGVWETQYFGPGTRLLVL.

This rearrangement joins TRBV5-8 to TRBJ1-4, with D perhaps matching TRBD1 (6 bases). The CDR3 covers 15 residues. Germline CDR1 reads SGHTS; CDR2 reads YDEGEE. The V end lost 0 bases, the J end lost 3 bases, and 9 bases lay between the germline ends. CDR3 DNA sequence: TGTGCCAGCAGCTTGGGACAGGCAGCTAATGAAAAACTGTTTTTT. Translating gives CASSLGQAANEKLFF.

CDR3 coding DNA: TGTGCCATCAGTGAGTCGCTGTCAGGGGGGAATCAGCCCCAGCATTTT. Residues: CAISESLSGGNQPQHF. The rearrangement uses TRBV10-3 and TRBJ1-5; 7 bases are a match to TRBD1. V was clipped by 0 bases and J by 4 bases; unmatched bases: 6. Germline loops: CDR1 ENHRY, CDR2 SYGVKD. The length of the CDR3 is 16 residues.

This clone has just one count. The DNA for the CDR3 is TGCGCCAGCAGTACGGACAGGAACACTGAAGCTTTCTTT. This sequence encodes CASSTDRNTEAFF. This chain links TRBV10-2 with TRBJ1-1, with a possible D match to TRBD1 (6 bases). V was pared by 5 bases and J by 1 base, with 8 bases between. Germline values: CDR1 WSHSY, CDR2 SAAADI. This CDR3 is built from 13 residues.

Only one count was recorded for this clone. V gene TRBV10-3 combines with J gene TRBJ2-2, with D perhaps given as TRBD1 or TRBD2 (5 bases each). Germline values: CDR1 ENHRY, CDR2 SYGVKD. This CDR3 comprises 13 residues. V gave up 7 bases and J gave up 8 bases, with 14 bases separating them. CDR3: CAIMGPPPGELFF. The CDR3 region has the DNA TGTGCCATCATGGGACCCCCTCCGGGGGAGCTGTTTTTT.

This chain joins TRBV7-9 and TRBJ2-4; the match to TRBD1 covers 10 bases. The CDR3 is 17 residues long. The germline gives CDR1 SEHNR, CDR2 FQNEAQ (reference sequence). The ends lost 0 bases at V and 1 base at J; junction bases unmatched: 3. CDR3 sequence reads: CASSLATGGKAKNIQYF. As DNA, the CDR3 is TGTGCCAGCAGCTTAGCGACAGGGGGCAAGGCCAAAAACATTCAGTACTTC.

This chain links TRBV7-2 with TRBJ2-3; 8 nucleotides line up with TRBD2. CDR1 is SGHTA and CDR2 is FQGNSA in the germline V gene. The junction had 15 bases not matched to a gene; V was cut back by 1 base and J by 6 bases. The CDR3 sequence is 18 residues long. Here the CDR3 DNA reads TGTGCCAGCAGCTTAGGGCCCTTGACGGGGGGGCAATGGGATACGCAGTATTTT. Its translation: CASSLGPLTGGQWDTQYF.

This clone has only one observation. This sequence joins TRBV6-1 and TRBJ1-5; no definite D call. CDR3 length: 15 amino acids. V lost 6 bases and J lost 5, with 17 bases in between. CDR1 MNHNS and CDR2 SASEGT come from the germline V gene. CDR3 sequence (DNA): TGTGCCAGCAGGGCCGTCGCTGGAAGGGATCAGCCCCAGCATTTT. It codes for CASRAVAGRDQPQHF.

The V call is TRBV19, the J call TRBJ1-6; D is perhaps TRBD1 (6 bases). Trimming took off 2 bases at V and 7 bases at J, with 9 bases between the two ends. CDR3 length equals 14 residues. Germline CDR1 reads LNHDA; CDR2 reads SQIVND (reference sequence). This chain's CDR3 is CASSIHRENSPLHF. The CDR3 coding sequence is TGTGCCAGTAGTATACACAGGGAAAATTCACCCCTCCACTTT.

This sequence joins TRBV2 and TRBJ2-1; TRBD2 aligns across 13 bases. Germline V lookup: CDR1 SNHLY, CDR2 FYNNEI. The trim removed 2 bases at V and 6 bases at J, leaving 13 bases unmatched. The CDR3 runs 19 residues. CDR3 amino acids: CASSERVRRTSGGVNEQFF. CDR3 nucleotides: TGTGCCAGCAGTGAAAGGGTGAGGCGGACTAGCGGGGGCGTCAATGAGCAGTTCTTC.

For the CDR3, the DNA is TGTGCCAGCAGCCAGGGCGGACAGTACCAAGAGACCCAGTACTTC. This codes for CASSQGGQYQETQYF. The J gene is TRBJ2-5, the V gene TRBV5-4; D perhaps matches TRBD1 (6 bases). Per germline, CDR1 SGHNT and CDR2 YYREEE (reference sequence). Trimming left V 4 bases short and J 0 bases short, with 13 bases between. There are 15 residues in the CDR3. Drawing the rest from reference TRBV5-4 and TRBJ2-5, the complete variable domain is ETGVTQSPTHLIKTRGQQVTLRCSSQSGHNTVSWYQQALGQGPQFIFQYYREEENGRGNFPPRFSGLQFPNYSSELNVNALELDDSALYLCASSQGGQYQETQYFGPGTRLLVL.

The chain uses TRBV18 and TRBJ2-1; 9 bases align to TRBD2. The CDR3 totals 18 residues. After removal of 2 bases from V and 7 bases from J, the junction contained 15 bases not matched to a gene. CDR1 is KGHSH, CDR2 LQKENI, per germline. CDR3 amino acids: CASSPSELGAGGWNEQFF. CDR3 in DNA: TGTGCCAGCTCACCATCGGAATTAGGAGCGGGAGGATGGAATGAGCAGTTCTTC.

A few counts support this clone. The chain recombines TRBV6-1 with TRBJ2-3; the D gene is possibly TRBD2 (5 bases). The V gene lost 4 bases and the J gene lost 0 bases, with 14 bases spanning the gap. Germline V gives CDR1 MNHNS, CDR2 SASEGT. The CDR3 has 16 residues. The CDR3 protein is CASSAMILASTDTQYF. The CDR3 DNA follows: TGTGCCAGCAGTGCAATGATTCTAGCTAGCACAGATACGCAGTATTTT.

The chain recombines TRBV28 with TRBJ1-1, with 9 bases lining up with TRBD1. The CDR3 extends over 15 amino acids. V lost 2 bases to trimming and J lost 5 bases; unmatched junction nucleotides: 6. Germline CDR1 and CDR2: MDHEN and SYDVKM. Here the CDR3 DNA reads TGTGCCAGCAGTTTAAGAGGACAGGGGAGAACTGAAGCTTTCTTT. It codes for CASSLRGQGRTEAFF.

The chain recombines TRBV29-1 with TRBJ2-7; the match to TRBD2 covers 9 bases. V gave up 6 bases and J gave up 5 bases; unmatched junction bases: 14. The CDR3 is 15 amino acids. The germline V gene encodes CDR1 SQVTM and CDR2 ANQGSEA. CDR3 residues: CSVGQASGALHEQYF. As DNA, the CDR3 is TGCAGCGTCGGGCAGGCTAGCGGGGCCCTCCACGAGCAGTACTTC.